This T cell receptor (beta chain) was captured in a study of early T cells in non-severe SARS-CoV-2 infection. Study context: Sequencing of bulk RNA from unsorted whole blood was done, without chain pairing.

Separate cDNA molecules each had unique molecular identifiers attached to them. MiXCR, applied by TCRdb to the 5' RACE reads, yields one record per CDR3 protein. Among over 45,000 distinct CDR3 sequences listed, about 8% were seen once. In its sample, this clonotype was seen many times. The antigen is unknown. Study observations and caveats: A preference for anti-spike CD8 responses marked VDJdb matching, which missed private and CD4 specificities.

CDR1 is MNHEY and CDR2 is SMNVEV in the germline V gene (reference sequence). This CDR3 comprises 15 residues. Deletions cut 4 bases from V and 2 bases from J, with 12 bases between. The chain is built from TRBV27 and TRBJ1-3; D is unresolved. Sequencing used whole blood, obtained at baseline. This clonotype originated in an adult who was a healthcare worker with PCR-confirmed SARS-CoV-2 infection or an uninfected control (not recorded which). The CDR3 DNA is TGTGCCAGCAGTTCGGCCAAGGCCACTGGAAACACCATATATTTT. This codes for CASSSAKATGNTIYF.